The T cell receptor (beta chain) under discussion was sequenced for a study of response to subunit inactivated influenza vaccine (dated by TCRdb to the late 2010s). Context from the whole study: Deep quantitative profiling of the T cell receptor repertoire was used in the study to follow responses to a trivalent subunit inactivated influenza vaccine. The investigation overall reported the following: The authors proposed that each seasonal influenza vaccination may bring in only a limited number of new T cells.

As to this clonotype: The antigen it recognizes is unknown. No clone much larger than this one lies a single base away; base qualities are absent.

Library method: RT-PCR. Sequenced on an Illumina HiSeq 2500. TCRdb reanalyzed the raw reads on its own, using fastp at Q25 for trimming and MiXCR for clone calling, and kept in-frame beta chains. All rows with the same CDR3 protein become a single entry with the most common DNA and genes. This sample holds 450,000 to 600,000 distinct CDR3 sequences; 7.2% were observed only once. In total, the top ten clones hold around 13% of the sample. The CDR3 runs 14 amino acids, cysteine and phenylalanine included. The kept DNA is CDR3 alone, 42 bases in frame from the first base. V is cut by 4 bases and J by 4 bases, and the space between the germline ends is 11 bases.

This chain is built from TRBV12-3 or TRBV12-4 and TRBJ1-5, with TRBD1 tentatively as D gene (6 bases match). This specimen was PBMCs from blood, taken 23 months after vaccination. The source of this sequence is a man aged 45 to 75 who received an inactivated influenza vaccine. Donor details come from another sample of the same person, matched by shared clones. The CDR3 region reads CASSWGGTNQPQHF. The nucleotide sequence reads TGTGCCAGCAGTTGGGGGGGCACTAATCAGCCCCAGCATTTT.